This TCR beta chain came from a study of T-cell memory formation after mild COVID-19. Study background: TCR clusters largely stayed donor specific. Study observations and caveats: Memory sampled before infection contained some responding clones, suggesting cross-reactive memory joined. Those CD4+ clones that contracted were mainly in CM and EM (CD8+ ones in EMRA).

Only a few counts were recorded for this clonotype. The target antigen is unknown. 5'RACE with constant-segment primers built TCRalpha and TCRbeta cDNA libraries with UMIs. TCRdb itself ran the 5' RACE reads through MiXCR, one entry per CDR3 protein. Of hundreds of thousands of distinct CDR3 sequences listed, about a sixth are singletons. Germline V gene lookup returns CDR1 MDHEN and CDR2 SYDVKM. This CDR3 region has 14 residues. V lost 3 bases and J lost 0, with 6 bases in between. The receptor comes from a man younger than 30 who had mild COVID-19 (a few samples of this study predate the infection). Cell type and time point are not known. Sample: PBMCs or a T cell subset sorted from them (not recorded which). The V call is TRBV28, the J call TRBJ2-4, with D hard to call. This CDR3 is CASSLTLAKNIQYF. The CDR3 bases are TGTGCCAGCAGTTTGACACTAGCCAAAAACATTCAGTACTTC. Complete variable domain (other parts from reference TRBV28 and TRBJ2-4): DVKVTQSSRYLVKRTGEKVFLECVQDMDHENMFWYRQDPGLGLRLIYFSYDVKMKEKGDIPEGYSVSREKKERFSLILESASTNQTSMYLCASSLTLAKNIQYFGAGTRLSVL.